The 18 T cell receptor beta chains below come from one sample, sequenced in a study of blood T cells in healthy people across ages. The use of a sample-barcoded 5' primer and a J-beta primer mix characterized a second PCR of roughly 6 to 12 cycles. From the 5' RACE reads, TCRdb called clonotypes with MiXCR, one entry per CDR3 protein. This table has hundreds of thousands of distinct CDR3 sequences, 20% to 25% appearing once. The sample taken for sequencing was blood. These receptors were obtained from a man in his 70s in good health.

The chain combines TRBV6-6 with TRBJ2-2, with a weak D call TRBD2 (6 bases). This CDR3 has 15 amino acids. Trimming left V 2 bases short and J 4 bases short, with 11 bases between. Germline V lookup: CDR1 MNHNY, CDR2 SVGAGI (reference sequence). This chain's CDR3 is CASSYRGRSTGELFF. The CDR3 coding sequence is TGTGCCAGCAGTTACCGGGGGAGGAGCACCGGGGAGCTGTTTTTT.

The chain joins TRBV29-1 to TRBJ2-5, with 8 bases matching TRBD1. With V trimmed by 3 bases and J by 5 bases, 11 bases remained unmatched. Germline loops: CDR1 SQVTM, CDR2 ANQGSEA. This CDR3 is 15 amino acids long. CDR3 sequence: CSVDLDRVDWETQYF. The CDR3 DNA follows: TGCAGCGTTGATTTGGACAGGGTGGATTGGGAGACCCAGTACTTC.

This clonotype occurred many times. The chain uses TRBV12-3 or TRBV12-4 and TRBJ1-6, with D perhaps matching TRBD1 (5 bases). Trimming pared 9 bases from V and 2 bases from J, leaving 11 bases between. The CDR3 runs 14 residues. CDR3 sequence (DNA): TGTGCCAGTTGGGGCGGCCCCTATAATTCACCCCTCCACTTT. This sequence encodes CASWGGPYNSPLHF.

This clonotype showed up many times. CDR3 sequence: CASSQPGLVGDEQFF. CDR3 bases: TGTGCCAGCAGCCAACCCGGACTAGTGGGCGATGAGCAGTTCTTC. The chain has TRBV3-1 and TRBJ2-1; 7 nucleotides agree with TRBD2. Unmatched junction bases numbered 9, after V lost 2 bases and J lost 8 bases. Germline-derived CDR1 and CDR2 are LGHDT and YNNKEL (reference sequence). The CDR3 totals 15 residues.

This clonotype was counted a few times. Germline is not matched at one junction end, which may reflect a read error. This sequence joins TRBV3-1 and TRBJ2-5, with D tentatively TRBD2 (5 bases). The DNA end is more similar to TRBJ2-7, so the J call may be wrong. This CDR3 has 14 amino acids. The germline CDR1 and CDR2 sequences are LGHDT and YNNKEL (reference sequence). CDR3 DNA sequence: TGTGCCTGCAGCCAATCGGAGGTTCCCTACGAGCAGTACTTC. Encoded protein: CACSQSEVPYEQYF.

The chain carries TRBV5-1 and TRBJ2-2, with TRBD2 as a possible D gene (5 bases). Germline lookup yields CDR1 SGHRS and CDR2 YFSETQ. The V end lost 5 bases, the J end lost 2 bases, and 13 bases lay between the germline ends. The CDR3 consists of 15 residues. DNA of the CDR3: TGCGCCAGCAGTTTCGAAGACTACAACACCGGGGAGCTGTTTTTT. Translated: CASSFEDYNTGELFF.

This clonotype occurred a few times. V usage is TRBV20-1 and J usage is TRBJ1-2; D gene unclear. This CDR3 region has 15 residues. Germline values: CDR1 DFQATT, CDR2 SNEGSKA (reference sequence). Trimming shortened V by 0 bases and J by 4 bases, and 15 bases separated the two germline ends. This chain's CDR3 is CSARDLGSSPYGYTF. CDR3 bases: TGCAGTGCTAGAGATCTAGGCAGTTCGCCCTATGGCTACACCTTC.

This clonotype appeared a few times. V usage is TRBV20-1 and J usage is TRBJ2-1; 10 bases agree with TRBD2. J lost 0 bases, V lost 7 bases, and 9 bases had no gene match. CDR3 length equals 16 residues. In germline, CDR1 is DFQATT, CDR2 SNEGSKA (reference sequence). This chain's CDR3 is CSDVAGGPNSYNEQFF. In nucleotides, the CDR3 is TGCAGTGATGTAGCGGGAGGCCCCAACTCCTACAATGAGCAGTTCTTC.

The rearrangement links TRBV6-2 or TRBV6-3 to TRBJ2-7; TRBD2 might be the D (5 bases). Trimming removed 7 bases at V and 3 bases at J, with 16 bases between. The CDR3 length is 14 residues. CDR1 and CDR2 from the germline V gene are MNHEY and SVGEGT. As DNA, the CDR3 is TGTGCCAGCACTATCCTCAGCGGAGACTACGAGCAGTACTTC. Its translation: CASTILSGDYEQYF.

The V and J genes are TRBV7-9 and TRBJ2-1; D tentatively fits TRBD1 or TRBD2 (5 bases each). V gave up 1 base and J gave up 2 bases, with 9 bases separating them. The germline CDR1 and CDR2 sequences are SEHNR and FQNEAQ (reference sequence). This CDR3 region has 15 residues. DNA for the CDR3: TGTGCCAGCAGCTTAGATTGGGACCCCTACAATGAGCAGTTCTTC. It translates to CASSLDWDPYNEQFF.

This clonotype was observed a few times. The chain links TRBV20-1 to TRBJ1-4; 11 bases align to TRBD1. Germline values: CDR1 DFQATT, CDR2 SNEGSKA (reference sequence). The CDR3 has 15 residues. The CDR3 reads CSAGQDRGRGEKLFF. The CDR3, as DNA: TGCAGCGCTGGCCAGGACAGGGGGCGAGGTGAAAAACTGTTTTTT.

The chain links TRBV5-1 to TRBJ2-7; 11 nucleotides match TRBD2. The CDR3 spans 16 residues. V shed 1 base and J 2 bases; nucleotides not matched to a gene: 5. The germline gives CDR1 SGHRS, CDR2 YFSETQ. DNA of the CDR3: TGCGCCAGCAGCTTGTCGCTAGCGGGAGGCACCTACGAGCAGTACTTC. Its translation: CASSLSLAGGTYEQYF.

The CDR3 nucleotides read TGTGCCAGCAGCCAGACGGGGGTATGGGGCTACACCTTC. Translating it yields CASSQTGVWGYTF. The chain joins TRBV12-3 or TRBV12-4 to TRBJ1-2, with a weak D call TRBD1 (5 bases). V was cut by 6 bases and J by 8 bases, with 16 bases left in between. This CDR3 has 13 amino acids.

This clonotype showed up just a few times. CDR3 DNA sequence: TGCGCCAGCAGCCAAATAGGGGGTGAAGCTTTCTTT. It translates to CASSQIGGEAFF. The V and J genes are TRBV4-3 and TRBJ1-1, with D possibly TRBD1 on 6 matching bases. CDR3 length equals 12 residues. Deletions cut 2 bases from V and 7 bases from J, with 8 bases between. Looked up from germline, CDR1 is LGHNA and CDR2 is YSLEER.

The chain has TRBV29-1 and TRBJ2-5, with D perhaps TRBD2 (6 bases). Trimming removed 8 bases at V and 5 bases at J, with 12 bases between. This CDR3 spans 11 amino acids. Germline loops: CDR1 SQVTM, CDR2 ANQGSEA. The CDR3 loop reads CSSSRGETQYF. CDR3 coding DNA: TGCAGCTCCTCCCGGGGGGAGACCCAGTACTTC.

This rearrangement joins TRBV12-3 or TRBV12-4 to TRBJ2-5; TRBD2 agrees at 7 bases. The CDR3 consists of 18 residues. Germline trimming cut 2 bases from V and 1 base from J; bases unmatched to any gene: 13. CDR3 bases: TGTGCCAGCAGTTTAATCGTGACTAGCAACTTATTCCAAGAGACCCAGTACTTC. Residues: CASSLIVTSNLFQETQYF.

The table lists this clonotype with many counts. The V call is TRBV5-1, the J call TRBJ2-7; 13 nucleotides agree with TRBD2. V shed 4 bases, J shed 3 bases, and the junction held 10 bases outside the gene matches. CDR1 and CDR2 from the germline V gene are SGHRS and YFSETQ. The CDR3 spans 17 residues. CDR3 DNA sequence: TGCGCCAGCAGCCAGGGACTAGCGGGACCTACCTACTACGAGCAGTACTTC. Amino acids: CASSQGLAGPTYYEQYF.

V is TRBV28 and J is TRBJ2-7; D is undetermined. The length of the CDR3 is 11 residues. V was shortened by 7 bases and J by 3 bases, with 7 bases between the two germline ends. Germline V lookup: CDR1 MDHEN, CDR2 SYDVKM. The CDR3 here is CASTSIYEQYF. CDR3 nucleotides: TGTGCCAGCACCTCAATCTACGAGCAGTACTTC.